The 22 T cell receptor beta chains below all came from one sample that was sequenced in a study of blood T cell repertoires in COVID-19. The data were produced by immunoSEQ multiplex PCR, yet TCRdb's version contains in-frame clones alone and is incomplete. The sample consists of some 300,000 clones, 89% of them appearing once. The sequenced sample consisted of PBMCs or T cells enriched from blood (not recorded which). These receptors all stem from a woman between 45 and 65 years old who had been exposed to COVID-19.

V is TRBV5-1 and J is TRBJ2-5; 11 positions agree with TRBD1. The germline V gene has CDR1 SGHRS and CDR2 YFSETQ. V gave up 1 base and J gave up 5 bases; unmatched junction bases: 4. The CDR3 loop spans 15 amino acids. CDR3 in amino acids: CASSLQDRGRETQYF. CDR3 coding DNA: TGCGCCAGCAGCTTGCAGGACAGGGGGCGGGAGACCCAGTACTTC.

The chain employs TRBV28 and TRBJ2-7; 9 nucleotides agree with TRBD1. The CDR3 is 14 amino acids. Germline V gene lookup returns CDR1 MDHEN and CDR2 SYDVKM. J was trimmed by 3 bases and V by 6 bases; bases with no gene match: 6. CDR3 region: CASSTGDRVYEQYF. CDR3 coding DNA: TGTGCCAGCAGCACGGGGGACAGGGTCTACGAGCAGTACTTC.

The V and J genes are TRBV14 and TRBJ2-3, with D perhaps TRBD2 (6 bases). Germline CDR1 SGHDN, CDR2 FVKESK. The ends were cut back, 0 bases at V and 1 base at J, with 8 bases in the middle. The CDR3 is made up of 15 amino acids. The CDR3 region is CASSQDWGGTDTQYF. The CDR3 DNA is TGTGCCAGCAGCCAAGACTGGGGGGGCACAGATACGCAGTATTTT.

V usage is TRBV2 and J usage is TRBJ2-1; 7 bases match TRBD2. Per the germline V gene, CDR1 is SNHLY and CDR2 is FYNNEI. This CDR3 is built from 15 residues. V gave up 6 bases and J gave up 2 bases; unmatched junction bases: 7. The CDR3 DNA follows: TGTGCCAGCAGCCCGCCGGGGAGGGCCTACAATGAGCAGTTCTTC. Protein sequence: CASSPPGRAYNEQFF. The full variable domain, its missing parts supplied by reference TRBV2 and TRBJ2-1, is EPEVTQTPSHQVTQMGQEVILRCVPISNHLYFYWYRQILGQKVEFLVSFYNNEISEKSEIFDDQFSVERPDGSNFTLKIRSTKLEDSAMYFCASSPPGRAYNEQFFGPGTRLTVL.

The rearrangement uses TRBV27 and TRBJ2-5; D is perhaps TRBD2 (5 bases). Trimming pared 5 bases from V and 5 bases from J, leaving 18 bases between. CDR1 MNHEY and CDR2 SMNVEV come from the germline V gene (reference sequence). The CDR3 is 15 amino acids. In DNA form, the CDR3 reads TGTGCCAGCAGTGCCATCGACTATAACCGGGAGACCCAGTACTTC. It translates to CASSAIDYNRETQYF.

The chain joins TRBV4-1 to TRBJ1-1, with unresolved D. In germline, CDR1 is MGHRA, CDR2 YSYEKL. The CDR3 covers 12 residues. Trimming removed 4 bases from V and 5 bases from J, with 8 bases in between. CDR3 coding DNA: TGCGCCAGCAGCCTAGCGGGGACTGAAGCTTTCTTT. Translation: CASSLAGTEAFF.

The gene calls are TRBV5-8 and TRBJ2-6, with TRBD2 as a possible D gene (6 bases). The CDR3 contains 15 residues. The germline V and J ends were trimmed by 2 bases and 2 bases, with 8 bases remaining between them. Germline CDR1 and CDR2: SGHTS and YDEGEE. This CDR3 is CASSLGEAGANVLTF. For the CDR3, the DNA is TGTGCCAGCAGCTTAGGGGAGGCTGGGGCCAACGTCCTGACTTTC.

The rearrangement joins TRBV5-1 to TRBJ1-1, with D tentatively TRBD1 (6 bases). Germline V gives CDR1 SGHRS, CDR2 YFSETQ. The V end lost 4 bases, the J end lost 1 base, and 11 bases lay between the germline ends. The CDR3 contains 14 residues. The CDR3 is CASSIEQGNTEAFF. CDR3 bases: TGCGCCAGCAGCATTGAACAGGGGAACACTGAAGCTTTCTTT.

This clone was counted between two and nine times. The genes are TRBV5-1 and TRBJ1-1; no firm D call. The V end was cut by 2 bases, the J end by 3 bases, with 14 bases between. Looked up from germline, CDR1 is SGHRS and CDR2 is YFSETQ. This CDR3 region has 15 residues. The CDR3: CASSFPYGRDTEAFF. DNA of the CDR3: TGCGCCAGCAGCTTCCCATACGGGAGGGACACTGAAGCTTTCTTT.

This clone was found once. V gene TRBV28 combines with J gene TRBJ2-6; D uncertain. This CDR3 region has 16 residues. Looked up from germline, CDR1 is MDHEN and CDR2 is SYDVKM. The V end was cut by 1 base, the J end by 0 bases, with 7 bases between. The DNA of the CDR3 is TGTGCCAGCAGTTTATTTCCCCACTCTGGGGCCAACGTCCTGACTTTC. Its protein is CASSLFPHSGANVLTF.

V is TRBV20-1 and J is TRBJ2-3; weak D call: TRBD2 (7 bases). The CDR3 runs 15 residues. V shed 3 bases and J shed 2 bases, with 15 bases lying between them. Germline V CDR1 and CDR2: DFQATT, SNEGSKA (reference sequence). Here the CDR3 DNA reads TGCAGTGCTAGTTTCCGGGGGGCCCACACAGATACGCAGTATTTT. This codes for CSASFRGAHTDTQYF.

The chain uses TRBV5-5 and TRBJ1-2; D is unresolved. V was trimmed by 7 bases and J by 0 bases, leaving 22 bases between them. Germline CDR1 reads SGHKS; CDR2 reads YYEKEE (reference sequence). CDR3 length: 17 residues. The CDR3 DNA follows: TGTGCCAGCGGCGCTATAGCCTACTTTCAAACTAACTATGGCTACACCTTC. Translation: CASGAIAYFQTNYGYTF. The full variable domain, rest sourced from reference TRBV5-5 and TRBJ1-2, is DAGVTQSPTHLIKTRGQQVTLRCSPISGHKSVSWYQQVLGQGPQFIFQYYEKEERGRGNFPDRFSARQFPNYSSELNVNALLLGDSALYLCASGAIAYFQTNYGYTFGSGTRLTVV.

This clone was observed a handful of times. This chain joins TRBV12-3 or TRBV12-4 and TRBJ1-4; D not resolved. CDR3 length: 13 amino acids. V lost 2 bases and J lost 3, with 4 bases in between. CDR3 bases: TGTGCCAGCAGTTTATACTCTAATGAAAAACTGTTTTTT. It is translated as CASSLYSNEKLFF.

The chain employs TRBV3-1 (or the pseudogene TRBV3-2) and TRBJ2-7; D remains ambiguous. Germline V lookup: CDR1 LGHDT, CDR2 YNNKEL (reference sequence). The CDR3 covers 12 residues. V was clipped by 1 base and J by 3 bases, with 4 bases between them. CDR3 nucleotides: TGTGCCAGCAGCCAAGGGAGCTACGAGCAGTACTTC. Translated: CASSQGSYEQYF.

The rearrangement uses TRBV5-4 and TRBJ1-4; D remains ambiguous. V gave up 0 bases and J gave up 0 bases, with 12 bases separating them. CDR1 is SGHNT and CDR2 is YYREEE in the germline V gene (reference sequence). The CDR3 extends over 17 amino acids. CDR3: CASSLAGEAATNEKLFF. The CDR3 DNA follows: TGTGCCAGCAGCTTGGCCGGGGAGGCTGCAACTAATGAAAAACTGTTTTTT.

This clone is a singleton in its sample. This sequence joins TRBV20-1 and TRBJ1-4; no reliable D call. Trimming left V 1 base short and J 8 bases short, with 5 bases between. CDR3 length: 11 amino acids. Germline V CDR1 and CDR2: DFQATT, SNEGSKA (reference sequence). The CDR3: CSARGEEKLFF. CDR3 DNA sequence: TGCAGTGCTAGAGGCGAGGAAAAACTGTTTTTT.

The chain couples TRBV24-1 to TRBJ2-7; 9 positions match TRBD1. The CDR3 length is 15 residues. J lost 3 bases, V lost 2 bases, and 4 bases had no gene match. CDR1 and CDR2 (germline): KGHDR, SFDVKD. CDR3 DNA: TGTGCCACCAGTGATTCCGGGACAGGGCACTACGAGCAGTACTTC. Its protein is CATSDSGTGHYEQYF.

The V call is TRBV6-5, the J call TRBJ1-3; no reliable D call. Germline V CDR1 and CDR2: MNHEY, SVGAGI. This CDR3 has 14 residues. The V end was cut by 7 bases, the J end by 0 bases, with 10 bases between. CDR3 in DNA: TGTGCCAGCAAACTAGACAACTCTGGAAACACCATATATTTT. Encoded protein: CASKLDNSGNTIYF.

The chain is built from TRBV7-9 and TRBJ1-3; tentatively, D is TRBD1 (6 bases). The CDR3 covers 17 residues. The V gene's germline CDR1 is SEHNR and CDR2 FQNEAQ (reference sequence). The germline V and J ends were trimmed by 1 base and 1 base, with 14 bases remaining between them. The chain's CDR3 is CASSLGTGSRSGNTIYF. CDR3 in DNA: TGTGCCAGCAGCTTAGGCACAGGGTCCCGATCTGGAAACACCATATATTTT.

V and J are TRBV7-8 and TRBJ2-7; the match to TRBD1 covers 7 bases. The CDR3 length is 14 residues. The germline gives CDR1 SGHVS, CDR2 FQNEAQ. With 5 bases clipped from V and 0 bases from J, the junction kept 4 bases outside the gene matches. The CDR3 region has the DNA TGTGCCAGCAGCCACGACAGGGCCTCCTACGAGCAGTACTTC. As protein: CASSHDRASYEQYF.

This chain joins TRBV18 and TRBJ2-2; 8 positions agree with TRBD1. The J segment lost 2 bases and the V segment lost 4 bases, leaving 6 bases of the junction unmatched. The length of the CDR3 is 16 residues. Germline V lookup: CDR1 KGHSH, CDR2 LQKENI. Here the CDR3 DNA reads TGTGCCAGCTCACGTCTACAGGGGGTCAACACCGGGGAGCTGTTTTTT. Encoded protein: CASSRLQGVNTGELFF. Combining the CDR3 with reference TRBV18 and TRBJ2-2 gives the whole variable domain NAGVMQNPRHLVRRRGQEARLRCSPMKGHSHVYWYRQLPEEGLKFMVYLQKENIIDESGMPKERFSAEFPKEGPSILRIQQVVRGDSAAYFCASSRLQGVNTGELFFGEGSRLTVL.

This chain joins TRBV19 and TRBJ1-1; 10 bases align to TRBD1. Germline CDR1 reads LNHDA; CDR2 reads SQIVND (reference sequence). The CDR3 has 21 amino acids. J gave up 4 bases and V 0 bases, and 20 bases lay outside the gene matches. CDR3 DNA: TGTGCCAGTAGTATAGATCATCCGGGACAGGGGATCCCCCCAACTCGCACTGAAGCTTTCTTT. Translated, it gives CASSIDHPGQGIPPTRTEAFF.